This entry features one TCR beta chain sequence. Its cognate antigen is unknown. The missing CDR3 end, 3 residues past where the read stops, is filled in from the germline J gene. Produced via immunoSEQ multiplex PCR; TCRdb's table is partial and in-frame only. The sample shows over 45,000 clones, and 1.5% to 2% sits with its ten largest clones. The data were obtained in a study of T cells in women clearing cervical HPV infection. The CDR3 spans 12 residues. Trimming left V 4 bases short and J 4 bases short, with 7 bases between. Looked up from germline, CDR1 is LNHDA and CDR2 is SQIVND (reference sequence). Study findings and constraints: Repertoire richness, not evenness, was significantly elevated in CIN3+ cases versus controls. Each sample's T-cell count was unknown, possibly confounding richness.

Each participant carried one incident cervical HPV16 infection only. This sequence originates from a woman between 18 and 70 years old with a cervical HPV16 infection that either progressed to CIN3+ or cleared (not recorded which). The sequenced sample consisted of blood buffy coat. The chain employs TRBV19 and TRBJ1-2; possible D gene TRBD1, 5 bases. The CDR3: CASSSTGYGYTF. Partial CDR3 DNA: TGTGCCAGTAGTAGCACAGGCTATGGC.